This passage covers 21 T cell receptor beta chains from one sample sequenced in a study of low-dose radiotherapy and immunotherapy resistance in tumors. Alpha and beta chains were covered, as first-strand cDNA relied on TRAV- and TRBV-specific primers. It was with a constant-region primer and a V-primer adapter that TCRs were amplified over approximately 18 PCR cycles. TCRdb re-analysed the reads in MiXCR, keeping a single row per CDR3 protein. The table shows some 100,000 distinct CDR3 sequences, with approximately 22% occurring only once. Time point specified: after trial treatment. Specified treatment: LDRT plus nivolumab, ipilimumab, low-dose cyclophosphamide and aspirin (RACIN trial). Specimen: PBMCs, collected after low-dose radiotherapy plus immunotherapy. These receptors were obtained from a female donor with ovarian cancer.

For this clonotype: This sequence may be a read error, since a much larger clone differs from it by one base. CDR3: CGAYDGLAQETQYF. In DNA, the CDR3 is TGCGGCGCCTACGACGGACTAGCGCAAGAGACCCAGTACTTC. The rearrangement uses TRBV29-1 and TRBJ2-5; 9 positions match TRBD2. Per germline, CDR1 SQVTM and CDR2 ANQGSEA. The length of the CDR3 is 14 residues.

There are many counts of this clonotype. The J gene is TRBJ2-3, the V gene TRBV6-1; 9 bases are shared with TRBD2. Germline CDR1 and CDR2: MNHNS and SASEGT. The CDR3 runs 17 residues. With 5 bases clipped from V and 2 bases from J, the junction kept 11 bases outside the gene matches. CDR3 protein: CASSRVVSSGTTDTQYF. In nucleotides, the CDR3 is TGTGCCAGCAGTAGGGTTGTGTCTAGCGGGACCACAGATACGCAGTATTTT.

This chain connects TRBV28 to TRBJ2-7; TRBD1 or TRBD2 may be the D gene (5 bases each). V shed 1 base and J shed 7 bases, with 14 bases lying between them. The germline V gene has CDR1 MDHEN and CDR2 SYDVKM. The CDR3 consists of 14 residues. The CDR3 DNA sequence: TGTGCCAGCAGTTTATATGGGACGTATTTTGAGCAGTACTTC. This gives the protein CASSLYGTYFEQYF.

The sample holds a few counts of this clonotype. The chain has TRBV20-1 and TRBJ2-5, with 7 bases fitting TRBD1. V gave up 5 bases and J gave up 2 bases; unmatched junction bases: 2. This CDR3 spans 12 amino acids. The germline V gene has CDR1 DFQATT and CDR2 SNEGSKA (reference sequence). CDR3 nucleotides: TGCAGTGCTTTGGGACAGCAAGAGACCCAGTACTTC. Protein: CSALGQQETQYF.

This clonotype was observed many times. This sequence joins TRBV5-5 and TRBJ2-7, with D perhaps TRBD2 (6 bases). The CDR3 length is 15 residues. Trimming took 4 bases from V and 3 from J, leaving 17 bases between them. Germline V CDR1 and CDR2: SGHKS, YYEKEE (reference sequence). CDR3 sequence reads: CASSRRRVQGYEQYF. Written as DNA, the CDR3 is TGTGCCAGCAGCCGGCGGAGGGTCCAAGGCTACGAGCAGTACTTC. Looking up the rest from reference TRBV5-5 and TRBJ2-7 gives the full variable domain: DAGVTQSPTHLIKTRGQQVTLRCSPISGHKSVSWYQQVLGQGPQFIFQYYEKEERGRGNFPDRFSARQFPNYSSELNVNALLLGDSALYLCASSRRRVQGYEQYFGPGTRLTVT.

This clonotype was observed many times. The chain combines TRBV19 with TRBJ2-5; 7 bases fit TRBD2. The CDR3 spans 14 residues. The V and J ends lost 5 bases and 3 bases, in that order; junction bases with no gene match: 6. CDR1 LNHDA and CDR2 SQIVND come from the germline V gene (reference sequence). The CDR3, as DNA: TGTGCCAGTAGTTTAGGCGGGAGCAAAGAGACCCAGTACTTC. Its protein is CASSLGGSKETQYF.

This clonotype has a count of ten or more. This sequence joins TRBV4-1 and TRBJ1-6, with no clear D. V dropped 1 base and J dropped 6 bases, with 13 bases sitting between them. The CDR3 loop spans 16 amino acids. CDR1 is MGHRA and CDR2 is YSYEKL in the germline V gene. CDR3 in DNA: TGCGCCAGCAGCCAAGCGGTTGACCTCGCTAATTCACCCCTCCACTTT. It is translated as CASSQAVDLANSPLHF.

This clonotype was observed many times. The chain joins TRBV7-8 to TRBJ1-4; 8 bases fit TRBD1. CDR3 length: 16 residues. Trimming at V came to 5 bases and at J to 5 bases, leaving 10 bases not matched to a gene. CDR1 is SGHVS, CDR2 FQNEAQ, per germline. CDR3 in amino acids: CASSARQGLMNEKLFF. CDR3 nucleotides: TGTGCCAGCAGCGCTAGACAGGGGTTGATGAATGAAAAACTGTTTTTT.

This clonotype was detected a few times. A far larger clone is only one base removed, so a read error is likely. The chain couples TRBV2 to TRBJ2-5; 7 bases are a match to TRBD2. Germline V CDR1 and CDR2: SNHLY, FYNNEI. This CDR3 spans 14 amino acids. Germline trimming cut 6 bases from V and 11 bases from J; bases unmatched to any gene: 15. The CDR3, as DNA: TGTGCCAGCAGGGCTAGCGGCTCCTACAATGAGCAGTACTTC. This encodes CASRASGSYNEQYF.

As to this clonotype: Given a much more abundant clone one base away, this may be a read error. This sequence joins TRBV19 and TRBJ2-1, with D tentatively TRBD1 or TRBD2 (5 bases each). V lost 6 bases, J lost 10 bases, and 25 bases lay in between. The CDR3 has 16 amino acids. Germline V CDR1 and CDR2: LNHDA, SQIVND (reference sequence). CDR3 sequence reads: CASSNAIRDAPYEQFF. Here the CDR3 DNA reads TGTGCCAGTAGCAATGCCATTCGGGACGCCCCCTACGAGCAGTTCTTC.

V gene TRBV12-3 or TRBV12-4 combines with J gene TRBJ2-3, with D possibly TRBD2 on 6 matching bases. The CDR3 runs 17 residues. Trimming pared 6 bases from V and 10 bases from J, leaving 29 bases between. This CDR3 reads CASSPTRVGRGIRAQYF. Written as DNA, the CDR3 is TGTGCCAGCAGCCCAACCCGAGTGGGGCGCGGGATTAGGGCGCAGTATTTT.

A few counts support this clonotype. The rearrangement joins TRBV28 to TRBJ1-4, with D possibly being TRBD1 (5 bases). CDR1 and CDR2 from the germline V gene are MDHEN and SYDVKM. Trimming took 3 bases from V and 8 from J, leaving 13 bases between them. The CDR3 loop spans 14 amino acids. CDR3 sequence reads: CASSFGQGGEKLFF. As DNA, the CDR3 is TGTGCCAGCAGTTTTGGGCAGGGTGGAGAAAAACTGTTTTTT.

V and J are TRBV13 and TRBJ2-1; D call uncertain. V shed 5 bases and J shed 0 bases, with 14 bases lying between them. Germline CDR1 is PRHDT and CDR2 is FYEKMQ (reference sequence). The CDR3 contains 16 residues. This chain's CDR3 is CASSRTVLTSYNEQFF. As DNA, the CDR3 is TGTGCCAGCAGCAGGACGGTTCTCACCTCCTACAATGAGCAGTTCTTC.

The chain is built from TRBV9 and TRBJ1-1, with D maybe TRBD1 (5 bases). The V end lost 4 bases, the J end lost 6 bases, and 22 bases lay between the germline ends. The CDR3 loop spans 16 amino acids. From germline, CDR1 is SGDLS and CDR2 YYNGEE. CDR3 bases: TGTGCCAGCAGCCAAGATGGAAACTGGGGGAATTCTGAAGCTTTCTTT. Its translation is CASSQDGNWGNSEAFF.

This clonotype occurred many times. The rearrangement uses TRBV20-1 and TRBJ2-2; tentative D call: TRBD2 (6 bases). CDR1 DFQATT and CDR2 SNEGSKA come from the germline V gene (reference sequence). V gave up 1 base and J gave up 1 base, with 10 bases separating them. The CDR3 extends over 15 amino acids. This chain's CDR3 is CSARVTGRNTGELFF. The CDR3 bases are TGCAGTGCTAGAGTCACCGGGAGGAACACCGGGGAGCTGTTTTTT.

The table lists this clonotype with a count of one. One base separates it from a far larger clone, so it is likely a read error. In DNA, the CDR3 is TGTGCCATCAGTGATAACTACGAGCAGTTCTTC. Its protein product is CAISDNYEQFF. The chain couples TRBV10-3 to TRBJ2-1; D is ambiguous. Germline V gene data show CDR1 as ENHRY and CDR2 as SYGVKD. V was cut by 3 bases and J by 10 bases, with 7 bases left in between. The CDR3 has 11 amino acids.

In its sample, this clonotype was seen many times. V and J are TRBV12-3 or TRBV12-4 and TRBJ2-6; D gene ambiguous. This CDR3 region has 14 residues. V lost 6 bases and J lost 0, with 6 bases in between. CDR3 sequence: CASRMRSGANVLTF. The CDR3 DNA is TGTGCCAGCAGAATGCGCTCTGGGGCCAACGTCCTGACTTTC.

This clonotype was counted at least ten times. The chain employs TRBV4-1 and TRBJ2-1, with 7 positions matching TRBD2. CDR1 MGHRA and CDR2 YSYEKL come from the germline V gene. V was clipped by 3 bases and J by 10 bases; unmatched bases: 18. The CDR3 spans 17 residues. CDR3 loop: CASSHPSLAAATPEQFF. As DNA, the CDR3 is TGCGCCAGCAGCCATCCTTCCCTAGCGGCCGCTACCCCCGAGCAGTTCTTC.

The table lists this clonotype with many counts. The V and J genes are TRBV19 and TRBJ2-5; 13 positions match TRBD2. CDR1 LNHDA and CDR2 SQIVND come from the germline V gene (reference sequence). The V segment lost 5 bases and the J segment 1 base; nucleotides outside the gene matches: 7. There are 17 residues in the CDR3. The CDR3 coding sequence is TGTGCCAGTAGTGGTCCCGGGACTAGCGGGACCCAAGAGACCCAGTACTTC. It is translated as CASSGPGTSGTQETQYF.

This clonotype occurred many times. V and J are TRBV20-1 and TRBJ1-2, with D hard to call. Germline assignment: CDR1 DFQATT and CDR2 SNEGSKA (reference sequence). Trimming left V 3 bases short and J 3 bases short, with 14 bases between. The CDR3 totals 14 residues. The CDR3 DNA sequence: TGCAGTGCTAGTTCCGGCAGCTCCCACTATGGCTACACCTTC. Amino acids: CSASSGSSHYGYTF.

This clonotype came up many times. CDR3 bases: TGTGCCATCAGTGAACGGGGGGACCCCCCCTACGAGCAGTACTTC. This sequence encodes CAISERGDPPYEQYF. The rearrangement links TRBV10-3 to TRBJ2-7; 7 positions agree with TRBD2. Trimming took 3 bases from V and 2 from J; bases not matched to a gene: 7. Looked up from germline, CDR1 is ENHRY and CDR2 is SYGVKD. This CDR3 is 15 amino acids long.